The T cell receptor (beta chain) described here comes from a study of T-cell memory formation after mild COVID-19. The sample holds a few counts of this clonotype. The germline V gene encodes CDR1 SGHVS and CDR2 FQNEAQ. CDR3 length: 14 amino acids. Trimming pared 2 bases from V and 8 bases from J, leaving 12 bases between. TCRdb re-called the 5' RACE reads with MiXCR, one entry per CDR3 protein. Of 250,000 to 300,000 distinct CDR3 sequences in the sample, roughly 16% were seen once. The sample comprised PBMCs or a T cell subset sorted from them (not recorded which). This chain uses TRBV7-8 with TRBJ1-4; D is possibly TRBD1 (6 bases). This TCR came from a man aged 18 to 35 who had mild COVID-19 (a few samples of this study predate the infection). Cell type and time point are not known. The DNA for the CDR3 is TGTGCCAGCAGCTTAAGGTGGGGGCCCGAAAAACTGTTTTTT. Amino acid sequence: CASSLRWGPEKLFF.